A single sample gave rise to the 20 T cell receptor beta chains below, sequenced in a study of blood T cell repertoires in COVID-19. The method was immunoSEQ multiplex PCR; TCRdb's version includes in-frame clones alone and lacks a portion of them. The sample includes approximately 69,000 clones, 84% seen only once; the top ten take 13%. The sequencing input was peripheral blood. The receptors derive from a man aged 50-59 years with COVID-19, enrolled during active disease.

The chain couples TRBV10-1 to TRBJ2-7, with TRBD2 as a possible D gene (6 bases). The CDR3 contains 13 residues. V was clipped by 5 bases and J by 0 bases, with 8 bases between them. Germline assignment: CDR1 WNHNN and CDR2 SYGVQD (reference sequence). The CDR3 loop is CASSSGPSYEQYF. CDR3 nucleotides: TGCGCCAGCAGTAGCGGGCCCTCCTACGAGCAGTACTTC.

The gene calls are TRBV6-2 or TRBV6-3 and TRBJ2-2; 9 nucleotides align to TRBD1. This CDR3 is built from 15 residues. J was trimmed by 4 bases and V by 1 base; bases with no gene match: 1. Germline V gene data show CDR1 as MNHEY and CDR2 as SVGEGT. CDR3 DNA sequence: TGTGCCAGCAGTTACTGGACAGGGGCCACCGGGGAGCTGTTTTTT. The encoded protein is CASSYWTGATGELFF.

Here the CDR3 DNA reads TGCAGTGCTAGTCCTCAGGTTGAAGCTTTCTTT. It translates to CSASPQVEAFF. The rearrangement uses TRBV20-1 and TRBJ1-1; D remains unclear. Germline CDR1 reads DFQATT; CDR2 reads SNEGSKA (reference sequence). The CDR3 sequence is 11 residues long. The V end was cut by 3 bases, the J end by 7 bases, with 9 bases between.

The rearrangement joins TRBV19 to TRBJ1-2; maybe TRBD1 (5 bases). This CDR3 has 15 amino acids. Per germline, CDR1 LNHDA and CDR2 SQIVND (reference sequence). The germline V and J ends were trimmed by 7 bases and 4 bases, with 19 bases remaining between them. The CDR3 loop is CASIRGPDYLYGYTF. The DNA of the CDR3 is TGTGCCAGTATAAGGGGACCGGACTACCTCTATGGCTACACCTTC. Combining the CDR3 with reference TRBV19 and TRBJ1-2 gives the whole variable domain DGGITQSPKYLFRKEGQNVTLSCEQNLNHDAMYWYRQDPGQGLRLIYYSQIVNDFQKGDIAEGYSVSREKKESFPLTVTSAQKNPTAFYLCASIRGPDYLYGYTFGSGTRLTVV.

The chain joins TRBV2 to TRBJ2-7, with 10 bases aligning to TRBD1. Germline CDR1 and CDR2: SNHLY and FYNNEI. V dropped 6 bases and J dropped 3; count of bases not matched to a gene: 11. This CDR3 spans 16 amino acids. This CDR3 is CASRDSTGTGVYEQYF. Here the CDR3 DNA reads TGTGCCAGCAGAGATTCTACCGGGACAGGGGTCTACGAGCAGTACTTC.

This clone was counted a few times. This sequence joins TRBV25-1 and TRBJ2-5; weak D call: TRBD2 (5 bases). V lost 5 bases and J 0 bases, leaving 10 bases between the germline ends. Germline assignment: CDR1 MGHDK and CDR2 SYGVNS. There are 14 residues in the CDR3. CDR3 coding DNA: TGTGCCAGCAGTATCCGGGATCACCAAGAGACCCAGTACTTC. Its protein is CASSIRDHQETQYF.

The chain employs TRBV20-1 and TRBJ2-3; perhaps TRBD1 as D (5 bases). The CDR3 is made up of 11 amino acids. Germline V gene sequence: CDR1 DFQATT, CDR2 SNEGSKA (reference sequence). In DNA, the CDR3 is TGCTCGACAGAAAGCACAGATACGCAGTATTTT. It yields the protein CSTESTDTQYF.

This chain uses TRBV12-5 with TRBJ1-2; D may be TRBD1 (5 bases). The CDR3 spans 15 residues. V lost 5 bases, J lost 0 bases, and 13 bases lay in between. In germline, CDR1 is LGHNT, CDR2 FRNRAP. The CDR3 is CASGGIQATNYGYTF. DNA of the CDR3: TGTGCTAGTGGTGGGATACAGGCAACTAACTATGGCTACACCTTC.

This chain links TRBV9 with TRBJ2-3; TRBD2 is a possible D gene (7 bases). The germline CDR1 and CDR2 sequences are SGDLS and YYNGEE. V lost 2 bases, J lost 8 bases, and 21 bases lay in between. This CDR3 is built from 16 residues. The CDR3 region is CASSVEGGPAQGTQYF. In DNA form, the CDR3 reads TGTGCCAGCAGCGTGGAGGGGGGGCCAGCACAGGGTACGCAGTATTTT.

The chain carries TRBV12-5 and TRBJ1-6; D is perhaps TRBD1 (6 bases). V was pared by 3 bases and J by 9 bases, with 12 bases between. CDR1 is LGHNT, CDR2 FRNRAP, per germline. The CDR3 is made up of 14 amino acids. For the CDR3, the DNA is TGTGCTAGTGGTTTTGGGCAGGGGACTTCACCCCTCCACTTT. Translated, it gives CASGFGQGTSPLHF.

The V call is TRBV5-4, the J call TRBJ1-6; 7 bases match TRBD1. Germline V gene lookup returns CDR1 SGHNT and CDR2 YYREEE (reference sequence). The CDR3 totals 13 residues. The V segment lost 5 bases and the J segment 7 bases; nucleotides outside the gene matches: 3. The CDR3 nucleotides read TGTGCCAGCAGACCGGACAGGAATTCACCCCTCCACTTT. Amino acid sequence: CASRPDRNSPLHF.

This chain joins TRBV30 and TRBJ2-7; TRBD2 matches at 7 bases. Germline V gene sequence: CDR1 GTSNPN, CDR2 SVGIG (reference sequence). CDR3 size: 13 residues. Trimming at V came to 5 bases and at J to 6 bases, leaving 10 bases not matched to a gene. CDR3 DNA sequence: TGTGCCTGGGGGGTGGGCAGCGGGATCGAGCAGTACTTC. Its protein product is CAWGVGSGIEQYF.

The rearrangement links TRBV3-1 (or the pseudogene TRBV3-2) to TRBJ2-5; D might be TRBD2 (6 bases). The CDR3 runs to 15 residues. The V and J ends lost 2 bases and 7 bases respectively, with 17 bases between them. CDR1 is LGHDT and CDR2 is YNNKEL in the germline V gene (reference sequence). The CDR3 loop is CASSQSGGTLGTQYF. CDR3 bases: TGTGCCAGCAGCCAAAGCGGCGGGACTTTAGGGACCCAGTACTTC.

This chain joins TRBV27 and TRBJ2-7; D gene uncertain. Germline V gene lookup returns CDR1 MNHEY and CDR2 SMNVEV (reference sequence). CDR3 length: 13 residues. The V gene lost 6 bases and the J gene lost 0 bases, with 9 bases spanning the gap. CDR3 amino acids: CASSSPSSYEQYF. CDR3 DNA: TGTGCCAGCAGCTCCCCGAGCTCCTACGAGCAGTACTTC.

This chain uses TRBV7-2 with TRBJ2-4, with a possible D match to TRBD2 (5 bases). The CDR3 is made up of 15 amino acids. V lost 2 bases and J 2 bases, leaving 10 bases between the germline ends. CDR1 is SGHTA and CDR2 is FQGNSA in the germline V gene. Here the CDR3 DNA reads TGTGCCAGCAGCTTATCTTCGGGAACCAAAAACATTCAGTACTTC. This codes for CASSLSSGTKNIQYF. The full variable domain, its missing parts supplied by reference TRBV7-2 and TRBJ2-4, is GAGVSQSPSNKVTEKGKDVELRCDPISGHTALYWYRQSLGQGLEFLIYFQGNSAPDKSGLPSDRFSAERTGGSVSTLTIQRTQQEDSAVYLCASSLSSGTKNIQYFGAGTRLSVL.

The chain joins TRBV6-5 to TRBJ2-2, with 8 positions matching TRBD1. CDR3 size: 14 residues. The J segment lost 6 bases and the V segment lost 5 bases, leaving 5 bases of the junction unmatched. Germline assignment: CDR1 MNHEY and CDR2 SVGAGI. DNA for the CDR3: TGTGCCAGCAGTAACGGACAGGGCCCCGGGGAGCTGTTTTTT. It translates to CASSNGQGPGELFF.

This sequence joins TRBV6-5 and TRBJ2-5, with TRBD1 matching over 7 bases. V was pared by 5 bases and J by 2 bases, with 8 bases of the junction left unmatched. Germline lookup yields CDR1 MNHEY and CDR2 SVGAGI. This CDR3 has 15 residues. The CDR3 DNA reads as TGTGCCAGCAGTCAGGGGACAGTATCACAAGAGACCCAGTACTTC. As protein: CASSQGTVSQETQYF.

CDR3 sequence: CASSLQGQETQYF. The CDR3, as DNA: TGTGCCAGCAGCCTCCAGGGGCAAGAGACCCAGTACTTC. J is TRBJ2-5 and V is TRBV5-6; D possibly corresponds to TRBD1 (6 bases). Trimming took 4 bases from V and 2 from J, leaving 9 bases between them. Germline V gives CDR1 SGHDT, CDR2 YYEEEE. The CDR3 loop spans 13 amino acids.

V is TRBV6-6 and J is TRBJ2-3; D ambiguous. Germline V gives CDR1 MNHNY, CDR2 SVGAGI (reference sequence). V was cut by 5 bases and J by 2 bases, with 14 bases left in between. The CDR3 has 15 amino acids. The CDR3 sequence is CASSRSRGNTDTQYF. DNA for the CDR3: TGTGCCAGCAGTCGCTCCCGAGGCAACACAGATACGCAGTATTTT.

The CDR3, as DNA: TGTGCCAGCAGGAAGGGGAACTATGGCTACACCTTC. Protein product: CASRKGNYGYTF. The V call is TRBV6-5, the J call TRBJ1-2; TRBD1 might be the D (5 bases). Trimming took off 6 bases at V and 2 bases at J, with 7 bases between the two ends. Germline CDR1 MNHEY, CDR2 SVGAGI. The CDR3 extends over 12 amino acids.